This paragraph reports one T cell receptor beta chain. Trimming at V came to 11 bases and at J to 2 bases, leaving 9 bases not matched to a gene. In germline, CDR1 is SGHTA, CDR2 FQGNSA. The CDR3 runs to 14 residues. This sample was included in a study of blood T cell repertoires in COVID-19. Study-wide background: Samples came from the United States, Italy and Spain, spanning acute and convalescent COVID-19. PBMCs, B-cell-depleted T cells, or T cells were the source of the cDNA or gDNA that made up the material.

Cohorts were determined from participant-reported clinical history. Original handling: It was from reference gene primer amplification that nucleated cell counts were estimated. Data came from immunoSEQ multiplex PCR; TCRdb stores just in-frame clones and leaves some out. That table supplies the V and J calls and clone size; D and trimming were determined from the DNA. The sample has roughly 250,000 clones; around 84% are singletons. The sequence was collected from a woman in her fifties or sixties who had recovered from COVID-19. This sequence joins TRBV7-2 and TRBJ2-7; 10 nucleotides match TRBD1. Sample: PBMCs or T cells enriched from blood (not recorded which). The CDR3 nucleotides read TGTGCCTCGCTGAGGGACAGGGGTACCTACGAGCAGTACTTC. Its translation is CASLRDRGTYEQYF.